The rows below give T cell receptor beta chains drawn from one sample of a study of blood T cells in healthy people across ages. A single record per CDR3 protein comes from TCRdb applying MiXCR to the 5' RACE reads. The sample holds hundreds of thousands of distinct CDR3 sequences, around 52% seen once. Sequencing used blood. The receptors derive from a woman aged 80 or over in good health. Each CDR3 is given with its conserved first and last residue. The D gene is left open where the match is weak. Part of the rows lack a size; the others show once, few, many or a class for expanded clones.

-	-	TRBV2	TRBJ2-5	CASRTRPVAETQYF	TGTGCCAGCAGGACACGTCCAGTCGCCGAGACCCAGTACTTC
-	-	TRBV6-1	TRBJ2-1	CASSDLSEQFF	TGTGCCAGCAGTGATTTGAGTGAGCAGTTCTTC
many	-	TRBV5-6	TRBJ2-7	CASSLGYLLGEQYF	TGTGCCAGCAGCTTGGGGTACCTTTTGGGCGAGCAGTACTTC
-	-	TRBV7-9	TRBJ2-1	CASSFGLAPHNEQFF	TGTGCCAGCAGCTTTGGGCTAGCCCCCCACAATGAGCAGTTCTTC
-	TRBD1	TRBV6-1	TRBJ2-3	CASRAAGTGVNTRYF	TGTGCCAGCAGAGCCGCCGGGACAGGGGTAAATACGCGGTATTTT
-	TRBD2	TRBV5-1	TRBJ2-7	CASGLEPGLAVDEQYF	TGCGCCAGCGGCTTGGAGCCGGGACTAGCGGTAGATGAGCAGTACTTC
many	TRBD2	TRBV29-1	TRBJ2-1	CSVGPRGVYNEQFF	TGCAGCGTCGGGCCGCGGGGGGTATACAATGAGCAGTTCTTC
many	-	TRBV6-2/TRBV6-3	TRBJ2-1	CASSYSEIAAQFF	TGTGCCAGCAGTTACTCAGAGATAGCTGCGCAGTTCTTC
-	-	TRBV7-2	TRBJ2-2	CASSLAGGANTGELFF	TGTGCCAGCAGCTTAGCGGGGGGAGCGAACACCGGGGAGCTGTTTTTT
-	TRBD1	TRBV6-1	TRBJ1-3	CASRTGTGIPGNTIYF	TGTGCCAGCAGAACCGGGACAGGGATCCCTGGAAACACCATATATTTT
-	-	TRBV20-1	TRBJ2-1	CSAISTASSSYNEQFF	TGCAGTGCTATTAGCACAGCGTCGAGCTCCTACAATGAGCAGTTCTTC
few	-	TRBV28	TRBJ1-5	CASRLPGPGGSNQPQHF	TGTGCCAGCAGACTTCCCGGGCCCGGAGGTAGCAATCAGCCCCAGCATTTT
-	TRBD1	TRBV18	TRBJ1-1	CASPQGQGNTEAFF	TGTGCCAGCCCCCAAGGACAGGGGAACACTGAAGCTTTCTTT
many	TRBD2	TRBV20-1	TRBJ2-1	CSAEGLAGGPIYEQFF	TGCAGTGCTGAGGGGCTAGCGGGAGGGCCTATATATGAGCAGTTCTTC
many	-	TRBV29-1	TRBJ2-3	CSVEEPRLSDTQYF	TGCAGCGTTGAAGAACCCCGGTTGTCAGATACGCAGTATTTT
many	TRBD1	TRBV5-1	TRBJ1-2	CASSTGQEGNGYTF	TGCGCCAGCAGCACTGGACAGGAGGGGAATGGCTACACCTTC
many	TRBD2	TRBV5-1	TRBJ2-1	CASGPAGGSYNEQFF	TGCGCCAGCGGTCCAGCGGGGGGGTCCTACAATGAGCAGTTCTTC
many	-	TRBV3-1	TRBJ2-6	CASSHYSSSGANVLTF	TGTGCCAGCAGCCACTACAGCAGCTCTGGGGCCAACGTCCTGACTTTC
-	TRBD1	TRBV12-3/TRBV12-4	TRBJ1-4	CASSQTYTGGGEKLFF	TGTGCCAGCAGCCAAACCTATACAGGGGGGGGTGAAAAACTGTTTTTT
-	-	TRBV5-6	TRBJ2-7	CASSLGPGHTYEQYF	TGTGCCAGCAGCTTGGGGCCGGGACACACTTACGAGCAGTACTTC
many	-	TRBV2	TRBJ1-2	CASSGSRGYTF	TGTGCCAGCAGTGGGTCTAGGGGCTACACCTTC
-	-	TRBV7-9	TRBJ1-1	CASSDAQSRTEAFF	TGTGCCAGCAGTGACGCTCAGAGTCGCACTGAAGCTTTCTTT
-	-	TRBV7-3	TRBJ2-2	CASSSRGGELFF	TGTGCCAGCAGCTCCCGGGGCGGGGAGCTGTTTTTT
few	TRBD1	TRBV27	TRBJ1-1	CASSDRGGGAFF	TGTGCCAGCAGTGACAGGGGAGGTGGAGCTTTCTTT
-	TRBD1	TRBV3-1	TRBJ2-7	CASSQDAGQGARFSYEQYF	TGTGCCAGCAGCCAAGATGCCGGGCAGGGGGCAAGGTTCTCCTACGAGCAGTACTTC
-	TRBD2	TRBV20-1	TRBJ2-3	CSATRLAGAPTDTQYF	TGCAGTGCTACAAGACTAGCAGGAGCCCCCACAGATACGCAGTATTTT
-	-	TRBV30	TRBJ1-5	CAWSFTSNQPQHF	TGTGCCTGGAGTTTTACCAGCAATCAGCCCCAGCATTTT
-	-	TRBV7-9	TRBJ2-7	CASSVGPGGSYEQYF	TGTGCCAGCAGCGTGGGACCGGGCGGCTCCTACGAGCAGTACTTC
many	-	TRBV5-1	TRBJ1-1	CASSLGTRSEAFF	TGCGCCAGCAGCTTGGGGACACGCTCTGAAGCTTTCTTT
few	-	TRBV20-1	TRBJ1-2	CSALRRGYTF	TGCAGTGCCCTTAGACGTGGCTACACCTTC
-	-	TRBV7-3	TRBJ1-2	CASSNPDNREGYTF	TGTGCCAGCAGCAATCCTGATAACAGGGAGGGCTACACCTTC
-	-	TRBV2	TRBJ1-1	CASMAGTPTWYTEAFF	TGTGCCAGCATGGCCGGTACTCCCACTTGGTACACTGAAGCTTTCTTT
-	-	TRBV4-2	TRBJ1-1	CASSQEPLNTEAFF	TGTGCCAGCAGCCAAGAACCCTTGAACACTGAAGCTTTCTTT
-	TRBD1	TRBV2	TRBJ2-2	CASGQGILTGELFF	TGTGCCAGCGGACAGGGAATACTCACCGGGGAGCTGTTTTTT
-	-	TRBV20-1	TRBJ1-1	CSASREGISTEAFF	TGCAGTGCTAGCCGAGAGGGAATTAGCACTGAAGCTTTCTTT
many	TRBD2	TRBV25-1	TRBJ2-4	CASIRQRGIQYF	TGTGCCAGCATAAGACAGCGGGGCATTCAGTACTTC
-	-	TRBV20-1	TRBJ2-3	CSARDLGEAHMEQYF	TGCAGTGCTAGAGATTTGGGCGAGGCCCATATGGAACAGTATTTT
few	-	TRBV12-3/TRBV12-4	TRBJ2-3	CASSLAPLTQYF	TGTGCCAGCAGTTTAGCCCCCCTGACGCAGTATTTT
-	TRBD2	TRBV20-1	TRBJ2-5	CSARGLVLAGGTQYF	TGCAGTGCTAGAGGGCTCGTGCTAGCGGGAGGGACCCAGTACTTC
few	-	TRBV10-3	TRBJ1-2	CAISAVGLGSYTF	TGTGCCATCAGCGCAGTCGGATTGGGAAGCTACACCTTC
-	TRBD1	TRBV29-1	TRBJ2-6	CSVEDRNQYSGANVLTF	TGCAGCGTTGAGGACAGGAACCAATACTCTGGGGCCAACGTCCTGACTTTC
-	-	TRBV7-9	TRBJ2-1	CASSPRLAGRVYGNEQFF	TGTGCCAGCAGCCCCCGGCTAGCCGGGAGAGTCTACGGCAATGAGCAGTTCTTC
-	-	TRBV29-1	TRBJ2-3	CSVPRGPGTCLQYF	TGCAGCGTCCCCCGGGGGCCGGGGACATGTTTGCAGTATTTT
-	-	TRBV29-1	TRBJ2-3	CSASPGGRLDTQYF	TGCAGCGCTTCCCCGGGGGGCCGATTGGATACGCAGTATTTT